The present TCR beta chain was sequenced within a study of T cell changes during pregnancy in multiple sclerosis. Here immunoSEQ multiplex PCR was the method, and the copy in TCRdb shows in-frame clones only, minus some. The data hold tens of thousands of clones, with about 90% observed a single time. V was pared by 0 bases and J by 8 bases, with 6 bases of the junction left unmatched. The CDR3 contains 15 residues. CDR1 is SGDLS and CDR2 is YYNGEE in the germline V gene. The V gene is TRBV9, the J gene TRBJ2-1; 9 bases map to TRBD2. This material consisted of CD8+ T cells from peripheral blood mononuclear cells, taken after pregnancy. The TCR sequence derives from a female donor with multiple sclerosis, enrolled in a pregnancy study. The chain's CDR3 is CASSVGAGGPYEQFF. The CDR3 DNA follows: TGTGCCAGCAGCGTAGGTGCGGGAGGGCCTTATGAGCAGTTCTTC.